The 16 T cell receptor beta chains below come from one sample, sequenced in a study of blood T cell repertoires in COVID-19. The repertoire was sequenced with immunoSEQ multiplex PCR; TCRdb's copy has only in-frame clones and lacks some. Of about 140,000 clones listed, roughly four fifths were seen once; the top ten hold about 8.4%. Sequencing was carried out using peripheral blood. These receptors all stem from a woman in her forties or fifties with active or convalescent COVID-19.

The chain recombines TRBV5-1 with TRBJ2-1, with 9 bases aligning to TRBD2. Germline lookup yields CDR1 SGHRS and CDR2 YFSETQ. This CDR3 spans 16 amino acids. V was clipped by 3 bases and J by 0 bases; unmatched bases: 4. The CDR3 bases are TGCGCCAGCAGCTCAAATAGCGGGAGCTCCTACAATGAGCAGTTCTTC. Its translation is CASSSNSGSSYNEQFF.

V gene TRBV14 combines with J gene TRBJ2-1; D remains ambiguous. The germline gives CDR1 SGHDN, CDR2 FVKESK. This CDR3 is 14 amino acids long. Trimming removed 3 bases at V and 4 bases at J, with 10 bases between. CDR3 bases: TGTGCCAGCAGCCAGGCTTCTTTATACAATGAGCAGTTCTTC. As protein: CASSQASLYNEQFF.

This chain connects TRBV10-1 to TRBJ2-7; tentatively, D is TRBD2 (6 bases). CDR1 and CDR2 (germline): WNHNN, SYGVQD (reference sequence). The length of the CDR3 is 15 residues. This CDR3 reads CARRGTQEGSYEQYF. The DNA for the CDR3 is TGCGCACGACGCGGGACCCAGGAGGGCTCCTACGAGCAGTACTTC.

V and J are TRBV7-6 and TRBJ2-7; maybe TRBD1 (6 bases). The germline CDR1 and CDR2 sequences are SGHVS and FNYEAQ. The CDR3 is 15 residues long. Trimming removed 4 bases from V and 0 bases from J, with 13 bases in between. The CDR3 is CASSSWKTGSYEQYF. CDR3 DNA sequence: TGTGCCAGCAGCTCCTGGAAGACAGGCTCCTACGAGCAGTACTTC.

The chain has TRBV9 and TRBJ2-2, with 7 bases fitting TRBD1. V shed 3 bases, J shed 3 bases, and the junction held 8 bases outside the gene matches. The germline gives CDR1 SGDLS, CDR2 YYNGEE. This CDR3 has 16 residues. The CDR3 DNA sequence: TGTGCCAGCAGCGACCGACAGGGTAGTCACACCGGGGAGCTGTTTTTT. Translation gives CASSDRQGSHTGELFF.

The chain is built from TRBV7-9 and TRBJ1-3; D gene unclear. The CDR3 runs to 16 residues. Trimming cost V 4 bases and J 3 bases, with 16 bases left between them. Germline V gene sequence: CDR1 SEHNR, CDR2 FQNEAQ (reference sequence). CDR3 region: CASSSYSHLFGNTIYF. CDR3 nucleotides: TGTGCCAGCAGCTCCTACAGTCACCTCTTTGGAAACACCATATATTTT.

CDR3: CASTSGGSGTGELFF. The CDR3 DNA follows: TGTGCCAGCACCTCTGGGGGGAGCGGCACCGGGGAGCTGTTTTTT. V is TRBV11-2 and J is TRBJ2-2; maybe TRBD2 (6 bases). The V and J ends lost 7 bases and 4 bases respectively, with 16 bases between them. CDR1 is SGHAT and CDR2 is FQNNGV in the germline V gene. CDR3 length equals 15 residues.

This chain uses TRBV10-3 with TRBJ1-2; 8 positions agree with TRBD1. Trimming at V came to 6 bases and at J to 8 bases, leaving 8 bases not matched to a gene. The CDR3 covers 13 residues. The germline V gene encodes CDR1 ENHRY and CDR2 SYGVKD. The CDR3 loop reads CAIRDRAGDGYTF. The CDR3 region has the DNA TGTGCCATCAGGGACAGGGCGGGGGACGGCTACACCTTC.

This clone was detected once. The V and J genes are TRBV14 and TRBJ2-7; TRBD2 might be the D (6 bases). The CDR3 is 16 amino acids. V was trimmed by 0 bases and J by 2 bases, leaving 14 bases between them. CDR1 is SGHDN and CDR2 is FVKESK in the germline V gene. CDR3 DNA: TGTGCCAGCAGCCAAGATCGGGGGACCCTAACCTACGAGCAGTACTTC. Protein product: CASSQDRGTLTYEQYF.

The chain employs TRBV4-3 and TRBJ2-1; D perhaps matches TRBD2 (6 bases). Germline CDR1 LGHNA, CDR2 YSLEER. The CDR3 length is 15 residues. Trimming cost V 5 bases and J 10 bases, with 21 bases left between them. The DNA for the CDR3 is TGCGCCAGCAGCGGCAGAATGGGGGGAGAGGGCGAGCAGTTCTTC. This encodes CASSGRMGGEGEQFF.

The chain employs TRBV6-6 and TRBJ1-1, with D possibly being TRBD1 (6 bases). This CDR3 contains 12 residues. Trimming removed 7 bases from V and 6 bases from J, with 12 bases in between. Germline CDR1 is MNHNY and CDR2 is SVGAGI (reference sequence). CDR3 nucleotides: TGTGCCAGCATCGAACAGGGTGCTGAAGCTTTCTTT. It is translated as CASIEQGAEAFF.

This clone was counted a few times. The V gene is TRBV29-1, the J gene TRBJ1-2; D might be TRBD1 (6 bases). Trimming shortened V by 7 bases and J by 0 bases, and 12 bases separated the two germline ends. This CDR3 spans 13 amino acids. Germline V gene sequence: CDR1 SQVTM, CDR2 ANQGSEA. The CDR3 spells CSGRDNTNYGYTF. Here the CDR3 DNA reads TGCAGCGGTCGGGACAACACTAACTATGGCTACACCTTC.

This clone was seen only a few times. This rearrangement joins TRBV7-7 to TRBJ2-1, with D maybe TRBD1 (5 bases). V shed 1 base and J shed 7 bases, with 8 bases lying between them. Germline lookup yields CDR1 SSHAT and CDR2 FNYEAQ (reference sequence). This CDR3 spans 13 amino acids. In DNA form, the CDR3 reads TGTGCCAGCAGCTTAGACAGGAAAAATGAGCAGTTCTTC. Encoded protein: CASSLDRKNEQFF.

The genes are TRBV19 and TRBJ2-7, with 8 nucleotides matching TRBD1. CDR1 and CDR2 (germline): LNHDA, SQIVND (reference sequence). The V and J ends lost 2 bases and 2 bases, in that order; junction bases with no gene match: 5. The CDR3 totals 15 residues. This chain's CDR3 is CASSIRGTGAYEQYF. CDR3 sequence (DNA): TGTGCCAGTAGTATAAGGGGGACAGGAGCCTACGAGCAGTACTTC.

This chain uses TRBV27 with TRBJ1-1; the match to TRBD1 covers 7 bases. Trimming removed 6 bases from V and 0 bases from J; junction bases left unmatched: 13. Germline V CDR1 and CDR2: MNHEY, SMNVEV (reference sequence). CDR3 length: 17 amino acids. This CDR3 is CASSKNRPGQLNTEAFF. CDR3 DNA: TGTGCCAGCAGCAAAAATCGCCCGGGACAGTTGAACACTGAAGCTTTCTTT.

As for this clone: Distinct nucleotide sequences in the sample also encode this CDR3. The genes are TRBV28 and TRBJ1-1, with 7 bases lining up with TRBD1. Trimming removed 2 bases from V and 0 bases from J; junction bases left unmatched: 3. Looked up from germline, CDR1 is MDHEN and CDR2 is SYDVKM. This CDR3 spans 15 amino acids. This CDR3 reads CASSLLTGMNTEAFF. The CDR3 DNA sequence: TGTGCCAGCAGTTTACTGACAGGGATGAACACTGAAGCTTTCTTT.